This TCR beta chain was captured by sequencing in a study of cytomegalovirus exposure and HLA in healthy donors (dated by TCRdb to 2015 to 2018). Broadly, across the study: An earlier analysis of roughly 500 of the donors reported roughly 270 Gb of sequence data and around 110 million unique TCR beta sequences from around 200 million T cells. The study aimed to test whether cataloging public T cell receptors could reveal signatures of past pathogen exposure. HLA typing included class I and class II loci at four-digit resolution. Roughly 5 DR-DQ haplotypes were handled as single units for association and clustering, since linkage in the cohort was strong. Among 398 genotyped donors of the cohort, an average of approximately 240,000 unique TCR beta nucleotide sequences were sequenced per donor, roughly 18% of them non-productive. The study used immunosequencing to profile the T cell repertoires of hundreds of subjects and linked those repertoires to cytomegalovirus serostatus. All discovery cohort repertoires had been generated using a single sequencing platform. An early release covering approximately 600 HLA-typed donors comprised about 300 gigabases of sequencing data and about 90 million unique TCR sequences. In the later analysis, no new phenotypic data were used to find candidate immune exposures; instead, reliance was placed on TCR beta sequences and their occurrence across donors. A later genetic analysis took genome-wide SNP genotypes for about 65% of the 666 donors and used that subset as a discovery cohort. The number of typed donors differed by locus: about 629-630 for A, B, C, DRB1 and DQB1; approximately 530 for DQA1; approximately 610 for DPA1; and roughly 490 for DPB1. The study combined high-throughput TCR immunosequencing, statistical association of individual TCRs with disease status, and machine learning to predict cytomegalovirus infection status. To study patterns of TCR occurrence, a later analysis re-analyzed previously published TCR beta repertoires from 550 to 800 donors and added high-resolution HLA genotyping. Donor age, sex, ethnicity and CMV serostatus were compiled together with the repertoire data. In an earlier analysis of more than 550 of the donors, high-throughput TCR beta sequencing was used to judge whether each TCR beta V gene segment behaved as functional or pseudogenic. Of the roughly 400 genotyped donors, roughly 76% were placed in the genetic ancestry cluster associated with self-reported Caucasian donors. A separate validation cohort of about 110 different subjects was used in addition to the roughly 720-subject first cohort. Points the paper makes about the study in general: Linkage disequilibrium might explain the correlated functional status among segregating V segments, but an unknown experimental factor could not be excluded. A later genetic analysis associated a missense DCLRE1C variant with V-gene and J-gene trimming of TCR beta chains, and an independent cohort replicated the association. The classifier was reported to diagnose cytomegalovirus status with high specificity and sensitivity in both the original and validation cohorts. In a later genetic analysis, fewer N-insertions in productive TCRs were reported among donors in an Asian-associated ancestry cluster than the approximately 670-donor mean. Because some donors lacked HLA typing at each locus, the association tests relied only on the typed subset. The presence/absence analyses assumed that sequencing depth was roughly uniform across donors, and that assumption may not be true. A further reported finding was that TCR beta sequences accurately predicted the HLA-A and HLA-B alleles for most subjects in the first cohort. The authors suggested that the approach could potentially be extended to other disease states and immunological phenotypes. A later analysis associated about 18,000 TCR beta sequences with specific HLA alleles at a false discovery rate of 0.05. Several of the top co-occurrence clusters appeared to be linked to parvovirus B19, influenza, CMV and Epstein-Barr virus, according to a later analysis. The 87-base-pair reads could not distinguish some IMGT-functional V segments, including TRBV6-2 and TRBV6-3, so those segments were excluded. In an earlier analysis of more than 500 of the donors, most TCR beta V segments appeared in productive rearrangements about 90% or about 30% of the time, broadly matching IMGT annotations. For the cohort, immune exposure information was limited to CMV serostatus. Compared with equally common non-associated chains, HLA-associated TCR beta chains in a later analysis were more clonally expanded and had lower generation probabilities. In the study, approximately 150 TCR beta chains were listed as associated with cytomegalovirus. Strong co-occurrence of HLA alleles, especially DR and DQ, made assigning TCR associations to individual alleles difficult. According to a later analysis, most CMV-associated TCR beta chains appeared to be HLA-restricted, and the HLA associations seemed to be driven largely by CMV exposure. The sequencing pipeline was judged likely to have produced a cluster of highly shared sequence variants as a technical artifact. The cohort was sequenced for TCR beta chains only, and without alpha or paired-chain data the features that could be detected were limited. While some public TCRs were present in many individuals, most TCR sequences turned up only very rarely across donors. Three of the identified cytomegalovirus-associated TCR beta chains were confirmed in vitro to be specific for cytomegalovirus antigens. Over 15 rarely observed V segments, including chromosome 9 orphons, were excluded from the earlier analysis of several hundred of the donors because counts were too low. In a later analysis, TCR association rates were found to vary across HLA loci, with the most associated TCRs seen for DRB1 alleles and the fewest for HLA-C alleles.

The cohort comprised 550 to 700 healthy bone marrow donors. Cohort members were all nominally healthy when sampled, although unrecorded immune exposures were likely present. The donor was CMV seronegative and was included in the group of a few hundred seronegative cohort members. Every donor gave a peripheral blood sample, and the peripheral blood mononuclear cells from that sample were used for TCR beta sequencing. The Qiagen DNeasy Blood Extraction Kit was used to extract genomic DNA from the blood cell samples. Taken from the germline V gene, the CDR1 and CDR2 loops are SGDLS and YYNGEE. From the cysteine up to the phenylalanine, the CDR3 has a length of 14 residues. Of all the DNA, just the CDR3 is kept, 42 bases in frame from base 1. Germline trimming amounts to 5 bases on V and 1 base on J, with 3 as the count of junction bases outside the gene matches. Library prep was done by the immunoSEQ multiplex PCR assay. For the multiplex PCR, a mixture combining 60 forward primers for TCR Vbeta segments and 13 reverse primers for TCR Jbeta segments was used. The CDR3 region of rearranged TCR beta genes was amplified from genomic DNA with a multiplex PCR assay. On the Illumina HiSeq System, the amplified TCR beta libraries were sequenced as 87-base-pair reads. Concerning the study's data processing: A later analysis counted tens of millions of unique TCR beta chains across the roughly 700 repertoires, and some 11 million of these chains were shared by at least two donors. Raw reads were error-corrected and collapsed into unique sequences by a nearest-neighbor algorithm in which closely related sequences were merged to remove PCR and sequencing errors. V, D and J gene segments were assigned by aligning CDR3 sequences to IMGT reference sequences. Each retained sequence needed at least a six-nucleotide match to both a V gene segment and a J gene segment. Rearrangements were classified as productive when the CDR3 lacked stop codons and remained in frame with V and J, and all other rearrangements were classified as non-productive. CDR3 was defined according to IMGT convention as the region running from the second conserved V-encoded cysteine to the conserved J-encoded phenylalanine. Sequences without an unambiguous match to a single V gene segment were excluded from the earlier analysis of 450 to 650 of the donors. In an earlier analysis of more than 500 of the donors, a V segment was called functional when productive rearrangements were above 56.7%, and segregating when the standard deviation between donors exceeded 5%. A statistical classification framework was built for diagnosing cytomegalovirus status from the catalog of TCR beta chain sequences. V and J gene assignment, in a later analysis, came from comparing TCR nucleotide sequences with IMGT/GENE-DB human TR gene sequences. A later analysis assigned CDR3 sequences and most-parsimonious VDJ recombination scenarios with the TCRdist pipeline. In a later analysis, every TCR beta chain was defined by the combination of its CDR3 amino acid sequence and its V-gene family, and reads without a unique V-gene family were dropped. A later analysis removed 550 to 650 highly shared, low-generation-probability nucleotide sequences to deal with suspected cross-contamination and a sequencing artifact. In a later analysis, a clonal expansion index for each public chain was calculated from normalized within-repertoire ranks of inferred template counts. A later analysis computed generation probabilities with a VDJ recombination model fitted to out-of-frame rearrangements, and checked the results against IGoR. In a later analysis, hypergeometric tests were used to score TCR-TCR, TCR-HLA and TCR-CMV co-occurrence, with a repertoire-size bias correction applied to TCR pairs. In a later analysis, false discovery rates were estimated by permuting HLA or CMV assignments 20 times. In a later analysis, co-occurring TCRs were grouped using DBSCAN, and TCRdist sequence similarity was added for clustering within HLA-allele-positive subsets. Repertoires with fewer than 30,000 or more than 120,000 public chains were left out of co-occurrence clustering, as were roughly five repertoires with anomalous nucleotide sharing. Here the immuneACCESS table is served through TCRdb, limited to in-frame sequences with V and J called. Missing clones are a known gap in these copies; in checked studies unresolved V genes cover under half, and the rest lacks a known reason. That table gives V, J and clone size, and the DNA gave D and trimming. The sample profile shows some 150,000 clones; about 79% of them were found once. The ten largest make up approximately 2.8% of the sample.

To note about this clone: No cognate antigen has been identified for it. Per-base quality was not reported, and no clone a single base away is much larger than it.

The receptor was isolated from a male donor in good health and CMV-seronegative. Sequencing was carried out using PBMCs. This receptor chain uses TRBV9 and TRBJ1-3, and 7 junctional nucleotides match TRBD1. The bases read TGTGCCAGCAGTGCAGGGGGATCTGGAAACACCATATATTTT. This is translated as CASSAGGSGNTIYF.